The 22 T cell receptor beta chains below come from one sample, sequenced in a study of T cell responses to AZD1222 COVID-19 vaccine. Using immunoSEQ multiplex PCR, the repertoire was profiled, and TCRdb retains in-frame clones only, with some absent. The sample contains about 180,000 clones, about 93% of which appear only once. Material: peripheral blood, obtained 28 days after the second AZD1222 dose. The receptors come from an adult who received the AZD1222 COVID-19 vaccine.

This clone has only one observation. The CDR3 nucleotides read TGTGCCAGCAGCCAGTCCCGGGACAGGGTTGGTGGCAATCAGCCCCAGCATTTT. It encodes CASSQSRDRVGGNQPQHF. This chain joins TRBV3-1 (or the pseudogene TRBV3-2) and TRBJ1-5; 9 bases match TRBD1. Trimming took 3 bases from V and 2 from J; bases not matched to a gene: 11. The CDR3 is 18 residues long. From germline, CDR1 is LGHDT and CDR2 YNNKEL (reference sequence).

V is TRBV3-1 (or the pseudogene TRBV3-2) and J is TRBJ2-1, with 8 bases aligning to TRBD2. V was pared by 0 bases and J by 6 bases, with 1 base of the junction left unmatched. From germline, CDR1 is LGHDT and CDR2 YNNKEL (reference sequence). This CDR3 is built from 14 residues. The CDR3 DNA follows: TGTGCCAGCAGCCAAGAGGGGACTAGCAATGAGCAGTTCTTC. It yields the protein CASSQEGTSNEQFF.

The chain joins TRBV7-3 to TRBJ2-1; 9 bases match TRBD2. The germline CDR1 and CDR2 sequences are SGHTA and FQGTGA. This CDR3 spans 17 amino acids. Trimming removed 1 base from V and 5 bases from J; junction bases left unmatched: 9. The CDR3 protein is CASSLMGGTSRNNEQFF. Written as DNA, the CDR3 is TGTGCCAGCAGCTTAATGGGGGGGACTAGCCGAAACAATGAGCAGTTCTTC.

This clone has a handful of counts. The V and J genes are TRBV5-4 and TRBJ2-3; D is possibly TRBD1 or TRBD2 (6 bases each). Germline CDR1 SGHNT, CDR2 YYREEE (reference sequence). The ends were cut back, 5 bases at V and 2 bases at J, with 18 bases in the middle. The CDR3 contains 16 residues. The chain's CDR3 is CASSQARGQLTDTQYF. The CDR3 DNA reads as TGTGCCAGCAGTCAGGCCCGGGGGCAGCTCACAGATACGCAGTATTTT.

The chain carries TRBV10-1 and TRBJ2-1; 8 bases match TRBD2. Losses at the gene ends were 7 bases for V and 2 bases for J; bases not matched to a gene: 10. The CDR3 length is 16 residues. In germline, CDR1 is WNHNN, CDR2 SYGVQD (reference sequence). The DNA for the CDR3 is TGCGCCAGCACCCCCGGGAGCGGGAGTGCCTACAATGAGCAGTTCTTC. This codes for CASTPGSGSAYNEQFF.

The count of this clone is one. V and J are TRBV5-4 and TRBJ1-2, with D possibly being TRBD1 (5 bases). There are 13 residues in the CDR3. V shed 4 bases and J shed 3 bases, with 10 bases lying between them. Germline V lookup: CDR1 SGHNT, CDR2 YYREEE (reference sequence). The CDR3 coding sequence is TGTGCCAGCAGCCGGGGCGGAGACTATGGCTACACCTTC. Its protein product is CASSRGGDYGYTF.

V usage is TRBV29-1 and J usage is TRBJ1-5; TRBD1 aligns across 7 bases. V lost 5 bases, J lost 7 bases, and 8 bases stayed unmatched. The CDR3 has 13 residues. CDR1 is SQVTM, CDR2 ANQGSEA, per germline. Written as DNA, the CDR3 is TGCAGCGTTCGACAGGGAAGGGGACAGCCCCAGCATTTT. It specifies CSVRQGRGQPQHF. Together with reference TRBV29-1 and TRBJ1-5, the CDR3 gives the full variable domain: SAVISQKPSRDICQRGTSLTIQCQVDSQVTMMFWYRQQPGQSLTLIATANQGSEATYESGFVIDKFPISRPNLTFSTLTVSNMSPEDSSIYLCSVRQGRGQPQHFGDGTRLSIL.

This chain links TRBV30 with TRBJ1-1; TRBD1 matches 8 bases. CDR1 is GTSNPN and CDR2 is SVGIG in the germline V gene (reference sequence). V trimming: 2 bases; J trimming: 0 bases; junction bases outside the gene matches: 8. This CDR3 has 16 amino acids. The DNA of the CDR3 is TGTGCCTGGAGTATGGGACAGGTCCTCTTGAACACTGAAGCTTTCTTT. Translation gives CAWSMGQVLLNTEAFF.

This clone appeared a single time. The chain links TRBV28 to TRBJ2-1; D could derive from TRBD1 or TRBD2 (6 bases each). Trimming shortened V by 8 bases and J by 6 bases, and 14 bases separated the two germline ends. In germline, CDR1 is MDHEN, CDR2 SYDVKM. The CDR3 is made up of 13 amino acids. The CDR3 protein is CASRWGAGNEQFF. CDR3 DNA sequence: TGTGCCAGCCGTTGGGGGGCCGGCAATGAGCAGTTCTTC.

This chain uses TRBV28 with TRBJ2-1; 8 positions agree with TRBD2. There are 14 residues in the CDR3. Germline trimming cut 11 bases from V and 9 bases from J; bases unmatched to any gene: 15. The germline CDR1 and CDR2 sequences are MDHEN and SYDVKM. This chain's CDR3 is CAAQSQAGAGEQFF. CDR3 DNA sequence: TGTGCCGCCCAAAGCCAAGCGGGAGCGGGTGAGCAGTTCTTC.

The rearrangement links TRBV19 to TRBJ1-2; D call uncertain. This CDR3 has 14 amino acids. V lost 6 bases and J 4 bases, leaving 15 bases between the germline ends. From germline, CDR1 is LNHDA and CDR2 SQIVND (reference sequence). CDR3 protein: CASRNSPGSYGYTF. The CDR3 DNA sequence: TGTGCCAGTAGGAACAGTCCGGGGAGCTATGGCTACACCTTC.

The rearrangement links TRBV3-1 (or the pseudogene TRBV3-2) to TRBJ2-3; D assignment may be TRBD1 or TRBD2 (6 bases each). This CDR3 contains 17 residues. Deletions cut 0 bases from V and 4 bases from J, with 17 bases between. Germline-derived CDR1 and CDR2 are LGHDT and YNNKEL (reference sequence). The CDR3 DNA sequence: TGTGCCAGCAGCCAAGATCCCGGGGGCGTCTATTCAGATACGCAGTATTTT. It translates to CASSQDPGGVYSDTQYF.

V is TRBV10-1 and J is TRBJ1-1, with a tentative D call TRBD1 (5 bases). Trimming removed 0 bases from V and 0 bases from J, with 14 bases in between. The germline V gene has CDR1 WNHNN and CDR2 SYGVQD (reference sequence). This CDR3 has 17 residues. CDR3 DNA sequence: TGCGCCAGCAGTGAGTCCAGGGTAGGGCCCATGAACACTGAAGCTTTCTTT. Translation: CASSESRVGPMNTEAFF.

The chain couples TRBV6-5 to TRBJ1-5, with D possibly being TRBD1 (6 bases). V dropped 7 bases and J dropped 7 bases, with 11 bases sitting between them. Germline values: CDR1 MNHEY, CDR2 SVGAGI. CDR3 length: 12 amino acids. The CDR3 is CASKTGGQPQHF. The CDR3 bases are TGTGCCAGCAAAACGGGGGGCCAGCCCCAGCATTTT.

V usage is TRBV4-3 and J usage is TRBJ2-3; TRBD2 aligns across 8 bases. Germline CDR1 reads LGHNA; CDR2 reads YSLEER. V was clipped by 0 bases and J by 0 bases; unmatched bases: 5. The CDR3 runs to 17 residues. The CDR3 bases are TGCGCCAGCAGCCAAGAGCTGGCGGGGGGAAGCACAGATACGCAGTATTTT. This translates into CASSQELAGGSTDTQYF.

The chain's CDR3 is CASNGPSLTQHF. The DNA of the CDR3 is TGTGCCAGTAATGGGCCTTCGCTGACCCAGCATTTT. The rearrangement joins TRBV19 to TRBJ1-5; D is uncertain. V was shortened by 7 bases and J by 11 bases, with 15 bases between the two germline ends. The CDR3 is 12 amino acids. Per germline, CDR1 LNHDA and CDR2 SQIVND (reference sequence).

J is TRBJ1-2 and V is TRBV7-8, with D uncertain. The germline gives CDR1 SGHVS, CDR2 FQNEAQ. V was pared by 5 bases and J by 3 bases, with 22 bases between. The length of the CDR3 is 17 residues. In DNA form, the CDR3 reads TGTGCCAGCAGCCCGTCCGGTGGGATCTCCGCAGACTATGGCTACACCTTC. Protein sequence: CASSPSGGISADYGYTF.

This chain joins TRBV28 and TRBJ1-1; D may be TRBD1 (6 bases). The CDR3 is made up of 13 amino acids. V dropped 6 bases and J dropped 0 bases, with 8 bases sitting between them. Germline loops: CDR1 MDHEN, CDR2 SYDVKM. For the CDR3, the DNA is TGTGCCAGCAGGGGACAAGTGAACACTGAAGCTTTCTTT. Protein sequence: CASRGQVNTEAFF.

The chain couples TRBV28 to TRBJ2-7; 10 positions agree with TRBD2. This CDR3 is 16 amino acids long. Germline-derived CDR1 and CDR2 are MDHEN and SYDVKM. V was pared by 6 bases and J by 4 bases, with 12 bases of the junction left unmatched. In DNA form, the CDR3 reads TGTGCCAGCAGCTCGCCAGCTAGCGGGAGACGATACGAGCAGTACTTC. Translated: CASSSPASGRRYEQYF.

This chain joins TRBV5-5 and TRBJ1-2; D uncertain. The CDR3 has 14 residues. The germline V and J ends were trimmed by 3 bases and 4 bases, with 13 bases remaining between them. Germline lookup yields CDR1 SGHKS and CDR2 YYEKEE (reference sequence). The DNA for the CDR3 is TGTGCCAGCAGCTGGGTTGCGGGAAGCTATGGCTACACCTTC. It specifies CASSWVAGSYGYTF.

This clone has a single count. The genes are TRBV19 and TRBJ1-6; 10 nucleotides line up with TRBD1. The CDR3 covers 15 residues. Germline assignment: CDR1 LNHDA and CDR2 SQIVND (reference sequence). Trimming removed 9 bases from V and 5 bases from J; junction bases left unmatched: 7. The DNA for the CDR3 is TGTGCCAGCCTAACCGGGACAGGGGATAATTCACCCCTCCACTTT. Protein: CASLTGTGDNSPLHF.

The rearrangement links TRBV6-5 to TRBJ1-3, with unresolved D. Trimming took off 5 bases at V and 8 bases at J, with 7 bases between the two ends. CDR1 and CDR2 from the germline V gene are MNHEY and SVGAGI. CDR3 length: 11 residues. The chain's CDR3 is CASSLEDTIYF. DNA for the CDR3: TGTGCCAGCAGTCTGGAAGACACCATATATTTT.